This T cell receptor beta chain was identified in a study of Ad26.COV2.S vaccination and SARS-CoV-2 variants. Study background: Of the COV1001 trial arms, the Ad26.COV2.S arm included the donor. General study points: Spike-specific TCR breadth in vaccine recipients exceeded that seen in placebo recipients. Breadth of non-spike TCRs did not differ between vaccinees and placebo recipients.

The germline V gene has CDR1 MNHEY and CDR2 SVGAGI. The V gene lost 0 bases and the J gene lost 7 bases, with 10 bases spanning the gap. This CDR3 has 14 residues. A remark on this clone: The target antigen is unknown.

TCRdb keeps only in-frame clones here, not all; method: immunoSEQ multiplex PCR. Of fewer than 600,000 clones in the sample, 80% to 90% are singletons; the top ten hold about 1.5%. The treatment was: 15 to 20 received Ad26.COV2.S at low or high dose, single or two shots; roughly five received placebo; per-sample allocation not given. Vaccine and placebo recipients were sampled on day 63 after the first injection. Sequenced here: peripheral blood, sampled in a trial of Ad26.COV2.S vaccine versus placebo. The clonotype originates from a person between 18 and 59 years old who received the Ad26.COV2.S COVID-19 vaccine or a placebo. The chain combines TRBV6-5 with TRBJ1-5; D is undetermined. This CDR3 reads CASSYSKSAQPQHF. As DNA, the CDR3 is TGTGCCAGCAGTTACTCGAAGTCAGCACAGCCCCAGCATTTT.